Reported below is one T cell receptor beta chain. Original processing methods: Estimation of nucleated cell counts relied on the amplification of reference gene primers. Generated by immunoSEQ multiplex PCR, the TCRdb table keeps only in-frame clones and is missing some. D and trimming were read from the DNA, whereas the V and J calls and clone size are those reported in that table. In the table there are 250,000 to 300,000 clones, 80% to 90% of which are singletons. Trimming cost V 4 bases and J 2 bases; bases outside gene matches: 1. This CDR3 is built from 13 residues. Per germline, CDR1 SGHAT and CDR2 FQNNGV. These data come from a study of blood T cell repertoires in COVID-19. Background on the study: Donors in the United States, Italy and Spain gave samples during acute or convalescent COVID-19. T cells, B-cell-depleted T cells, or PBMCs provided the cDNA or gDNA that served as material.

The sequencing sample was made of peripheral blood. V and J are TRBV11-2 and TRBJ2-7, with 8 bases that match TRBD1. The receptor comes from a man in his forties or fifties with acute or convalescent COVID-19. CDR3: CASSSRGPYEQYF. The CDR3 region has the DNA TGTGCCAGCAGCTCCAGGGGGCCCTACGAGCAGTACTTC.